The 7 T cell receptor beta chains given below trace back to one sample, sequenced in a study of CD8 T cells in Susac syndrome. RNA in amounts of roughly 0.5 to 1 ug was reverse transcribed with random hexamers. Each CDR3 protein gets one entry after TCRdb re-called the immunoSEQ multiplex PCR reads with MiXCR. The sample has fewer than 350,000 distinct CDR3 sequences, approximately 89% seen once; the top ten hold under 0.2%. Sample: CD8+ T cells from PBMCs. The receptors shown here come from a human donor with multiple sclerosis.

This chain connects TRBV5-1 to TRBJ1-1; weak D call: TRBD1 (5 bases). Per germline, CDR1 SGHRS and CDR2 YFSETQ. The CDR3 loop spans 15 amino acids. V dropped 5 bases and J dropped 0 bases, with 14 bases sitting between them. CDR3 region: CASRLSTAMNTEAFF. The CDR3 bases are TGCGCCAGCAGACTCTCGACAGCCATGAACACTGAAGCTTTCTTT.

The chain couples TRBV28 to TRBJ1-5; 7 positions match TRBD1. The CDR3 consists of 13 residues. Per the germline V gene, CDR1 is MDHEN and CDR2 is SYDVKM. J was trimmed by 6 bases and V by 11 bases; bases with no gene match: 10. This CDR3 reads CAAHYRGLQPQHF. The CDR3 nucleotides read TGTGCCGCTCACTACAGGGGCCTTCAGCCCCAGCATTTT.

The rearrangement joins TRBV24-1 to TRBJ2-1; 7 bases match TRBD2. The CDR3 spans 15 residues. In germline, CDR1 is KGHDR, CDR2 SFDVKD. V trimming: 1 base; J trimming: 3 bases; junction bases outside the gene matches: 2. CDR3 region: CATSDFGTNYNEQFF. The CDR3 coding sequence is TGTGCCACCAGTGATTTCGGGACTAACTACAATGAGCAGTTCTTC.

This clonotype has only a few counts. CDR3 DNA: TGCGCCAGCAGCCAAGAGGGCGGCGAGCAGTACTTC. Translated, it gives CASSQEGGEQYF. This chain links TRBV4-1 with TRBJ2-7; D remains ambiguous. CDR3 length equals 12 residues. V gave up 0 bases and J gave up 6 bases, with 6 bases separating them. Germline V gene sequence: CDR1 MGHRA, CDR2 YSYEKL.

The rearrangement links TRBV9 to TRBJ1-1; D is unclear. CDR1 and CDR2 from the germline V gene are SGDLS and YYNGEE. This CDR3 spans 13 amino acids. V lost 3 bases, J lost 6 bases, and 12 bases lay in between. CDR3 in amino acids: CASSAQLNAEAFF. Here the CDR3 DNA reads TGTGCCAGCAGCGCCCAATTAAACGCTGAAGCTTTCTTT.

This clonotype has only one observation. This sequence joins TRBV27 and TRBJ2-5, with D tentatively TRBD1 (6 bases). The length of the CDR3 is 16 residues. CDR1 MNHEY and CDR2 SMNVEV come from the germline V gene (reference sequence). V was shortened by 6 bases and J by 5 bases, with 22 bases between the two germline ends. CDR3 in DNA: TGTGCCAGCAGCCCTGAGGTGAACAGGGTGTGGGAGACCCAGTACTTC. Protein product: CASSPEVNRVWETQYF.

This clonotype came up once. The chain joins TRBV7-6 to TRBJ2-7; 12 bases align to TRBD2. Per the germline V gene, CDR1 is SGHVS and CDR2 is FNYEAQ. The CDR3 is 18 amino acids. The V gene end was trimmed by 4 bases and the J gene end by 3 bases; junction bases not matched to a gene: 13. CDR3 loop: CASSSSPLTSGSIYEQYF. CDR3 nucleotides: TGTGCCAGCAGCTCCTCTCCCTTGACTAGCGGGAGTATCTACGAGCAGTACTTC.